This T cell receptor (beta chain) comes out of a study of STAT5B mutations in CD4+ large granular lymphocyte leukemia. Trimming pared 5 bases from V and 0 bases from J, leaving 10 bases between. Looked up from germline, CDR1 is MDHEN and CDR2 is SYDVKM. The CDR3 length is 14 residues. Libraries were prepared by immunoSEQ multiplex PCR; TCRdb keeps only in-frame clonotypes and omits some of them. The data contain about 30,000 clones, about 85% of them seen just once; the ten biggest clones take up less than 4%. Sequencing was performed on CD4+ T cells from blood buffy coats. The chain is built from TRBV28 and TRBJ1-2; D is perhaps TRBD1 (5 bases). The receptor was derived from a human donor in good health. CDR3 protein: CASSIWGPNYGYTF. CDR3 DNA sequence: TGTGCCAGCAGTATCTGGGGCCCTAACTATGGCTACACCTTC.